This TCR beta chain came from a study of PD-1 and CTLA-4 blockade in melanoma. Germline CDR1 reads SEHNR; CDR2 reads FQNEAQ (reference sequence). The J segment lost 3 bases and the V segment lost 5 bases, leaving 5 bases of the junction unmatched. The CDR3 length is 14 residues. Profiled with immunoSEQ multiplex PCR; TCRdb holds only in-frame clones, not every one. In the table there are some 11,000 clones, roughly four fifths of which are singletons. The sample consisted of CD8+ T cells from peripheral blood, taken from a patient given anti-PD-1 treatment. The sequence was collected from a human donor with melanoma. The chain uses TRBV7-9 and TRBJ2-5; the match to TRBD1 covers 8 bases. The CDR3: CASSPQGAEETQYF. The DNA of the CDR3 is TGTGCCAGCAGCCCTCAGGGGGCAGAAGAGACCCAGTACTTC.